This TCR beta chain came from a study of blood T cell repertoires in COVID-19. Turning to the study itself: From the United States, Italy and Spain came samples of acute and convalescent COVID-19. T cells, B-cell-depleted T cells, or PBMCs provided the cDNA or gDNA that served as material.

CDR3 length: 14 amino acids. With 7 bases removed from V and 5 bases from J, the gap between germline ends came to 17 bases. From germline, CDR1 is MNHEY and CDR2 SMNVEV (reference sequence). Original methodology: Reference gene primer amplification gave nucleated cell count estimates. Sequencing was performed with immunoSEQ multiplex PCR; in TCRdb, only in-frame clones are kept and a portion is missing. V and J calls and clone size are as listed in that table; D and trimming were resolved from the DNA. The sample records 400,000 to 550,000 clones, 80% to 90% being singletons. J is TRBJ1-1 and V is TRBV27; possible D gene TRBD1, 6 bases. Sequenced input: peripheral blood. The receptor was derived from a woman aged 25 to 45 with acute or convalescent COVID-19. In nucleotides, the CDR3 is TGTGCCAGCACTTGGGGGACGCAGGGGACTGAAGCTTTCTTT. Translating it yields CASTWGTQGTEAFF.